This TCR beta chain was captured by sequencing in a study of regulatory T cells in long-lasting Graves disease (dated by TCRdb to the early 2020s). With regard to the full study: Newly diagnosed Graves' disease patients had taken antithyroid drugs for less than 3 months. Patients with persistent Graves' disease were compared with patients with newly diagnosed Graves' disease using TCR sequencing and RNA sequencing of peripheral blood. The study was registered as a clinical trial and conducted in China. A total of roughly 35 samples were covered by TCR sequencing, comprising approximately 13 persistent and roughly 20 newly diagnosed Graves' disease patients. The investigation overall reported the following: Peripheral blood alone was examined, since thyroid tissue, which constituted the primary lesion, could not be accessed. Compared with newly diagnosed patients, patients with persistent Graves' disease had lower TCR Shannon entropy and fewer highly expanded clones, which suggests clonal expansion. More public clonotypes were shared among persistent patients (under 3,000) than among newly diagnosed patients (approximately 1,000). The authors acknowledged the small sample size as a limitation that may reduce accuracy. Persistent disease showed preferential use of TRBV28, TRBJ1-2 and TRBJ2-5, whereas newly diagnosed disease favored TRBV20-1 and TRBJ2-1. Only the TCR beta chain was sequenced and analyzed.

According to the study, the label for this sample's time point signals: newly diagnosed GD, antithyroid drugs for less than 3 months. For both TCR sequencing and RNA sequencing, RNA was extracted from PBMCs in TRIzol. Graves' disease was diagnosed according to American Thyroid Association guidelines. Recruitment of patients was carried out at an endocrinology department in Xi'an, China. From each patient, 7.5 to 10 milliliters of peripheral blood was collected into an EDTA anticoagulant tube. Ficoll Paque Plus density gradient separation was used to isolate PBMCs, and no further T cell sorting was done. An Agilent 2100 Bioanalyzer and agarose gel were used to check RNA quality, and a NanoDrop 2000 was used to measure RNA concentration. From the germline V gene, CDR1 is KGHDR and CDR2 is SFDVKD. Relative to germline, V is 10 bases shorter and J is 4 bases shorter, with 6 bases between their ends. Counted from cysteine to phenylalanine, this CDR3 has 10 amino acids. Only the CDR3 portion is preserved as DNA: 30 bases, with reading frame beginning at the first base.

Library creation used multiplex PCR. For sequencing, an Illumina HiSeq 4000 was employed. iRepertoire HTBI primers and Arm-PCR amplification of CDR3 regions were used to construct TCR beta libraries. Before sequencing, the PCR products went through gel purification. Under the source paper's analysis protocol: Gene usage analysis of CDR3 amino acid clonotypes relied on the roughly 60 TRBV and more than twelve TRBJ segments identified across samples. Filtered high-quality paired reads were merged into contigs using COPE and FqMerger. BLAST was used to align contigs to the IMGT TRBV, TRBD and TRBJ reference genes, and CDR3 was defined following IMGT. Any clonotype with a frequency above 0.1% was counted as a highly expanded clone. Repertoire diversity was measured by Shannon entropy, and V-J evenness by the Gini coefficient. A clonotype was considered public if more than one individual shared it. The raw public reads went through TCRdb reprocessing: fastp at Q25, MiXCR clone calling, in-frame beta chains kept. Entries that share a CDR3 protein sequence are merged under the most common genes and DNA. It is TCRdb's table, rather than the study itself, that gives the V and J calls and clone size. This sample is represented by approximately 230,000 distinct CDR3 sequences; about a sixth of them were singletons. The ten largest clones represent around 20% of the sample.

This clonotype was picked up a small number of times. The antigen it recognizes is unknown. Base qualities are not provided; no much larger clone lies one nucleotide away. The sequences come from peripheral blood mononuclear cells (PBMCs), collected at new diagnosis, from a patient treated with antithyroid drugs. The chain is assembled from TRBV24-1 and TRBJ2-5, with the D segment identity uncertain. This TCR was sampled from a female donor with Graves disease. The encoded CDR3 is CATPGETQYF. In nucleotides, the sequence is TGTGCCACGCCTGGAGAGACCCAGTACTTC.